This T cell receptor beta chain comes out of a study of blood T cell repertoires in COVID-19. The repertoire was sequenced with immunoSEQ multiplex PCR; TCRdb's copy has only in-frame clones and lacks some. The data hold around 200,000 clones, with under 90% observed a single time. V dropped 4 bases and J dropped 3 bases, with 16 bases sitting between them. The CDR3 spans 15 residues. Per germline, CDR1 SGHKS and CDR2 YYEKEE (reference sequence). The gene calls are TRBV5-5 and TRBJ2-5; D not resolved. This receptor was taken from an older person with COVID-19, enrolled during active disease. Sequencing input: peripheral blood. The DNA for the CDR3 is TGTGCCAGCAGCCCTGCACTGCGAACTAAAGAGACCCAGTACTTC. This codes for CASSPALRTKETQYF.